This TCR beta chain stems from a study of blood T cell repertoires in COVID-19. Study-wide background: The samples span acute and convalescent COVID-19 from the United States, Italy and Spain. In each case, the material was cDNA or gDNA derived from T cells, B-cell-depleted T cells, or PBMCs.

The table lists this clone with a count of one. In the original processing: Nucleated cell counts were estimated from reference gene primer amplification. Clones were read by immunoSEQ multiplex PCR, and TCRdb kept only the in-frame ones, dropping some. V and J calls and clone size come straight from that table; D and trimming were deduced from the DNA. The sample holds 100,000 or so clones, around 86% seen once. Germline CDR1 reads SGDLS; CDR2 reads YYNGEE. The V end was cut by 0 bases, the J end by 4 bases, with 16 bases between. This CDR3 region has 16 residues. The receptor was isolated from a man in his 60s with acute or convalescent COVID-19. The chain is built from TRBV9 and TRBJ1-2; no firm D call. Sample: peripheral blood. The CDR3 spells CASSVGTQTIGYGYTF. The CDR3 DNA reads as TGTGCCAGCAGCGTAGGCACACAAACTATTGGCTATGGCTACACCTTC. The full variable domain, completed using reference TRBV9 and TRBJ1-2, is DSGVTQTPKHLITATGQRVTLRCSPRSGDLSVYWYQQSLDQGLQFLIQYYNGEERAKGNILERFSAQQFPDLHSELNLSSLELGDSALYFCASSVGTQTIGYGYTFGSGTRLTVV.